Listed here is a single T cell receptor beta chain. Antigen: not known. V dropped 5 bases and J dropped 8 bases, with 21 bases sitting between them. The CDR3 is made up of 15 amino acids. The germline V gene encodes CDR1 MDHEN and CDR2 SYDVKM. The data originate from a study of T cell responses to AZD1222 COVID-19 vaccine. Study information: Combined were second doses at about 4 or about 12 weeks. Study results and limitations: Spike-specific TCR depth and breadth grew after two AZD1222 doses. No repertoire was sampled before or during the peak T cell response, only after it. Of the AZD1222 recipients, only five to seven were seropositive at baseline.

The protocol was immunoSEQ multiplex PCR, while the TCRdb copy is restricted to in-frame clones and leaves out a portion. The sample consists of 100,000 to 150,000 clones, 70% to 90% of them appearing once. This receptor was taken from an adult in good health. This sample comprised peripheral blood, obtained on day 0 of AZD1222 vaccination. The chain recombines TRBV28 with TRBJ1-2, with D unclear. In DNA, the CDR3 is TGTGCCAGCAGTCCCTTCCCGCAGGTCATGCGAGGCTACACCTTC. Residues: CASSPFPQVMRGYTF.